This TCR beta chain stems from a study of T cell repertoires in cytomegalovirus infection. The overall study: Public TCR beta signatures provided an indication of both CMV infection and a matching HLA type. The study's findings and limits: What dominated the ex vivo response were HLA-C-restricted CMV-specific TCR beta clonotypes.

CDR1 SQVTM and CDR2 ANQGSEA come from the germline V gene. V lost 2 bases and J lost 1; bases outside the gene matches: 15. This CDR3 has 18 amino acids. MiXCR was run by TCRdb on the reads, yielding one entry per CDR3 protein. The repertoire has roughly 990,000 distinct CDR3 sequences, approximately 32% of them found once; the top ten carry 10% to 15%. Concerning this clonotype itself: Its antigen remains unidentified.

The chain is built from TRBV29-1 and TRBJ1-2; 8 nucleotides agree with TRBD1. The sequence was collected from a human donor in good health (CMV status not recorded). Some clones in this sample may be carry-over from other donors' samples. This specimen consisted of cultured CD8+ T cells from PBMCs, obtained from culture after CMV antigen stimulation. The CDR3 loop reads CSVETILTEQGGNYGYTF. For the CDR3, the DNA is TGCAGCGTTGAAACAATCCTTACCGAACAGGGGGGTAACTATGGCTACACCTTC.